The 24 T cell receptor beta chains below come from one sample, sequenced in a study of blood T cell repertoires in COVID-19. Here immunoSEQ multiplex PCR was the method, and the copy in TCRdb shows in-frame clones only, minus some. The repertoire holds approximately 330,000 clones, with over 80% as singletons. The sequenced sample consisted of peripheral blood. These receptors were collected from a man between 25 and 39 years old with COVID-19, enrolled during active disease.

The rearrangement joins TRBV11-2 to TRBJ2-7, with D perhaps matching TRBD1 (7 bases). The length of the CDR3 is 14 residues. From germline, CDR1 is SGHAT and CDR2 FQNNGV. V lost 8 bases to trimming and J lost 0 bases, with 14 bases between them. This chain's CDR3 is CASGNQGGSYEQYF. The DNA of the CDR3 is TGTGCCAGCGGAAACCAGGGGGGCTCCTACGAGCAGTACTTC.

The rearrangement uses TRBV19 and TRBJ1-6; D is unresolved. The CDR3 is made up of 14 amino acids. Germline V lookup: CDR1 LNHDA, CDR2 SQIVND (reference sequence). Deletions cut 3 bases from V and 6 bases from J, with 9 bases between. CDR3 DNA sequence: TGTGCCAGTAGTATCTCCCCACTTAATTCACCCCTCCACTTT. Its protein product is CASSISPLNSPLHF. The full variable domain, with the rest looked up from reference TRBV19 and TRBJ1-6, is DGGITQSPKYLFRKEGQNVTLSCEQNLNHDAMYWYRQDPGQGLRLIYYSQIVNDFQKGDIAEGYSVSREKKESFPLTVTSAQKNPTAFYLCASSISPLNSPLHFGNGTRLTVT.

J is TRBJ1-5 and V is TRBV7-2; 9 nucleotides agree with TRBD1. J gave up 2 bases and V 6 bases, and 5 bases lay outside the gene matches. This CDR3 comprises 15 residues. Per the germline V gene, CDR1 is SGHTA and CDR2 is FQGNSA. CDR3 sequence reads: CASSPRTGGNQPQHF. The DNA of the CDR3 is TGTGCCAGCAGTCCCCGGACAGGGGGCAATCAGCCCCAGCATTTT.

The rearrangement joins TRBV5-4 to TRBJ2-5, with 11 bases that match TRBD2. J gave up 2 bases and V 0 bases, and 0 bases lay outside the gene matches. This CDR3 has 15 residues. Germline V gene sequence: CDR1 SGHNT, CDR2 YYREEE (reference sequence). CDR3 sequence: CASSLGLAGQETQYF. CDR3 sequence (DNA): TGTGCCAGCAGCTTGGGACTAGCGGGGCAAGAGACCCAGTACTTC.

The rearrangement uses TRBV7-2 and TRBJ2-1; the match to TRBD2 covers 9 bases. The germline CDR1 and CDR2 sequences are SGHTA and FQGNSA. The CDR3 runs to 14 residues. Unmatched junction bases numbered 2, after V lost 5 bases and J lost 3 bases. The CDR3 reads CASSRTSDYNEQFF. CDR3 sequence (DNA): TGTGCCAGCAGCCGGACTAGCGACTACAATGAGCAGTTCTTC. The whole variable domain, remainder taken from reference TRBV7-2 and TRBJ2-1, is GAGVSQSPSNKVTEKGKDVELRCDPISGHTALYWYRQSLGQGLEFLIYFQGNSAPDKSGLPSDRFSAERTGGSVSTLTIQRTQQEDSAVYLCASSRTSDYNEQFFGPGTRLTVL.

The J gene is TRBJ2-7, the V gene TRBV7-2; perhaps TRBD2 as D (5 bases). The V end was cut by 5 bases, the J end by 0 bases, with 14 bases between. In germline, CDR1 is SGHTA, CDR2 FQGNSA. This CDR3 contains 15 residues. In DNA form, the CDR3 reads TGTGCCAGCAGCCACCTAGCTTTTAGCTCCTACGAGCAGTACTTC. Translating it yields CASSHLAFSSYEQYF.

The genes are TRBV3-1 (or the pseudogene TRBV3-2) and TRBJ2-2, with 9 bases identical to TRBD1. The V segment lost 3 bases and the J segment 0 bases; nucleotides outside the gene matches: 2. CDR3 length equals 16 residues. In germline, CDR1 is LGHDT, CDR2 YNNKEL (reference sequence). The CDR3 DNA reads TGTGCCAGCAGCCATCGGACAGGGGCGAACACCGGGGAGCTGTTTTTT. Translating it yields CASSHRTGANTGELFF.

The chain employs TRBV7-2 and TRBJ1-2, with 12 bases matching TRBD1. The CDR3 has 16 amino acids. Germline CDR1 reads SGHTA; CDR2 reads FQGNSA. V dropped 4 bases and J dropped 4; count of bases not matched to a gene: 7. The CDR3 protein is CASSSTGTGGIYGYTF. CDR3 sequence (DNA): TGTGCCAGCAGCTCGACCGGGACAGGGGGCATCTATGGCTACACCTTC.

V and J are TRBV2 and TRBJ2-2, with a tentative D call TRBD1 (5 bases). The CDR3 covers 15 residues. CDR1 is SNHLY, CDR2 FYNNEI, per germline. Trimming shortened V by 8 bases and J by 1 base, and 14 bases separated the two germline ends. The CDR3 region has the DNA TGTGCCAGCGGCTCCCGGACACTGAACACCGGGGAGCTGTTTTTT. It translates to CASGSRTLNTGELFF.

This clone was picked up one time. The chain is built from TRBV20-1 and TRBJ2-1, with a weak D call TRBD1 (7 bases). Germline V gene data show CDR1 as DFQATT and CDR2 as SNEGSKA (reference sequence). The V and J ends lost 3 bases and 4 bases respectively, with 16 bases between them. The CDR3 runs 15 residues. The CDR3 bases are TGCAGTGCTAGTCAACAGGGGACTCCTTACAATGAGCAGTTCTTC. It yields the protein CSASQQGTPYNEQFF.

The table lists this clone with a few counts. The gene calls are TRBV7-9 and TRBJ2-7; TRBD1 matches 9 bases. In germline, CDR1 is SEHNR, CDR2 FQNEAQ (reference sequence). The J segment lost 5 bases and the V segment lost 4 bases, leaving 12 bases of the junction unmatched. The CDR3 is made up of 16 amino acids. In DNA form, the CDR3 reads TGTGCCAGCAGCTCGGTAGGGGACAGGGTAACCAACGAGCAGTACTTC. It codes for CASSSVGDRVTNEQYF.

The rearrangement links TRBV7-9 to TRBJ2-7; 11 bases fit TRBD2. Germline CDR1 is SEHNR and CDR2 is FQNEAQ (reference sequence). J lost 5 bases, V lost 5 bases, and 8 bases had no gene match. The CDR3 is 15 amino acids. The CDR3 sequence is CASSPGLAEVDEQYF. CDR3 DNA sequence: TGTGCCAGCAGCCCGGGACTAGCGGAAGTAGACGAGCAGTACTTC. Looking up the rest from reference TRBV7-9 and TRBJ2-7 gives the full variable domain: DTGVSQNPRHKITKRGQNVTFRCDPISEHNRLYWYRQTLGQGPEFLTYFQNEAQLEKSRLLSDRFSAERPKGSFSTLEIQRTEQGDSAMYLCASSPGLAEVDEQYFGPGTRLTVT.

V is TRBV7-2 and J is TRBJ1-1, with a tentative D call TRBD1 (6 bases). The CDR3 totals 16 residues. Trimming shortened V by 1 base and J by 11 bases, and 23 bases separated the two germline ends. The germline V gene encodes CDR1 SGHTA and CDR2 FQGNSA. The CDR3 region is CASSLDPGGSQRGAFF. DNA of the CDR3: TGTGCCAGCAGCTTAGATCCGGGGGGCTCCCAAAGGGGGGCTTTCTTT.

This chain joins TRBV5-4 and TRBJ2-2; 7 nucleotides line up with TRBD2. V was pared by 1 base and J by 7 bases, with 10 bases of the junction left unmatched. CDR1 is SGHNT and CDR2 is YYREEE in the germline V gene (reference sequence). The CDR3 contains 16 residues. CDR3 in amino acids: CASSLRASGSGGELFF. As DNA, the CDR3 is TGTGCCAGCAGCTTGCGGGCTAGCGGTTCTGGCGGGGAGCTGTTTTTT.

The rearrangement joins TRBV5-6 to TRBJ2-1; D remains ambiguous. Trimming removed 0 bases from V and 0 bases from J, with 10 bases in between. Germline V CDR1 and CDR2: SGHDT, YYEEEE. The CDR3 consists of 16 residues. In DNA, the CDR3 is TGTGCCAGCAGCTTGGGCGGCGGTAGCTCCTACAATGAGCAGTTCTTC. It translates to CASSLGGGSSYNEQFF.

The rearrangement links TRBV7-3 to TRBJ1-1; the D is unclear. Trimming cost V 5 bases and J 1 base, with 5 bases left between them. Per the germline V gene, CDR1 is SGHTA and CDR2 is FQGTGA. The CDR3 loop spans 12 amino acids. The CDR3 spells CASSLSNTEAFF. The CDR3 DNA is TGTGCCAGCAGCCTCTCGAACACTGAAGCTTTCTTT.

This chain connects TRBV6-5 to TRBJ2-1, with TRBD1 matching over 8 bases. This CDR3 has 14 residues. V lost 8 bases to trimming and J lost 8 bases; unmatched junction nucleotides: 11. Per the germline V gene, CDR1 is MNHEY and CDR2 is SVGAGI. CDR3 coding DNA: TGTGCCAGCCGTCCGGTGGACAGGGTCCATGAGCAGTTCTTC. Amino acids: CASRPVDRVHEQFF.

The chain recombines TRBV29-1 with TRBJ2-7; 10 positions agree with TRBD1. This CDR3 is built from 14 residues. V lost 5 bases and J lost 3; bases outside the gene matches: 7. From germline, CDR1 is SQVTM and CDR2 ANQGSEA. CDR3 residues: CSVKQGTGVYEQYF. CDR3 nucleotide sequence: TGCAGCGTTAAGCAGGGGACAGGGGTCTACGAGCAGTACTTC.

The chain combines TRBV18 with TRBJ1-4; TRBD1 might be the D (5 bases). Deletions cut 0 bases from V and 0 bases from J, with 8 bases between. CDR1 and CDR2 (germline): KGHSH, LQKENI. This CDR3 contains 16 residues. CDR3 DNA: TGTGCCAGCTCACCACCTCGGGGGGCAACTAATGAAAAACTGTTTTTT. Amino acids: CASSPPRGATNEKLFF.

CDR3 protein: CASSPGQGIIGSTEAFF. In DNA, the CDR3 is TGTGCCAGCAGCCCCGGACAGGGGATAATAGGGAGCACTGAAGCTTTCTTT. The gene calls are TRBV7-2 and TRBJ1-1; 9 positions match TRBD1. After removal of 5 bases from V and 4 bases from J, the junction contained 14 bases not matched to a gene. Germline CDR1 and CDR2: SGHTA and FQGNSA. The CDR3 is 17 amino acids.

The chain recombines TRBV3-1 (or the pseudogene TRBV3-2) with TRBJ2-1, with 12 nucleotides matching TRBD2. This CDR3 comprises 18 residues. With 8 bases clipped from V and 9 bases from J, the junction kept 20 bases outside the gene matches. Germline CDR1 is LGHDT and CDR2 is YNNKEL (reference sequence). CDR3 in amino acids: CASEPFVLGLAGRGEQFF. The CDR3 DNA sequence: TGTGCCAGCGAACCTTTCGTGCTGGGACTAGCGGGTCGAGGTGAGCAGTTCTTC.

The J gene is TRBJ2-1, the V gene TRBV30; D is ambiguous. The CDR3 runs 11 residues. CDR1 and CDR2 (germline): GTSNPN, SVGIG (reference sequence). V lost 3 bases and J lost 4, with 4 bases in between. CDR3 in DNA: TGTGCCTGGAGGTCTTACAATGAGCAGTTCTTC. Its protein product is CAWRSYNEQFF.

The rearrangement links TRBV4-1 to TRBJ1-2, with D possibly being TRBD1 (6 bases). This CDR3 region has 16 residues. CDR1 and CDR2 from the germline V gene are MGHRA and YSYEKL. Trimming pared 2 bases from V and 3 bases from J, leaving 16 bases between. The CDR3 is CASSQSTGRAHYGYTF. The CDR3 DNA is TGCGCCAGCAGCCAATCGACAGGCCGGGCCCACTATGGCTACACCTTC.

The chain is built from TRBV9 and TRBJ2-7, with TRBD2 matching 9 bases. This CDR3 region has 14 residues. Germline V CDR1 and CDR2: SGDLS, YYNGEE. J was trimmed by 3 bases and V by 0 bases; bases with no gene match: 1. CDR3 sequence (DNA): TGTGCCAGCAGCGTAGAAGCGGGGGGCTACGAGCAGTACTTC. Amino acids: CASSVEAGGYEQYF.